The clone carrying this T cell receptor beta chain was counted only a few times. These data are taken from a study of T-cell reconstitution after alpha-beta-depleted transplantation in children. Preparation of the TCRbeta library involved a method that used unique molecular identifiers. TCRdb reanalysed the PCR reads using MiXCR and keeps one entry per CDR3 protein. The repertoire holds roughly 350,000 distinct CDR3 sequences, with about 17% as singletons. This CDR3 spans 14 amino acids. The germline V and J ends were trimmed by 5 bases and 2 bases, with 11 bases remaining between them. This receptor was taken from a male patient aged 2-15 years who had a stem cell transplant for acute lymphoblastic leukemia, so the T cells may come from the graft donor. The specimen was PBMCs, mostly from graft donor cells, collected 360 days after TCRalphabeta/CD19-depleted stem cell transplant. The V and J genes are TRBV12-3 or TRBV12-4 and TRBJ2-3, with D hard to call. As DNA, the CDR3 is TGTGCCAGCAGTACCCGGATTCACACAGATACGCAGTATTTT. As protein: CASSTRIHTDTQYF.